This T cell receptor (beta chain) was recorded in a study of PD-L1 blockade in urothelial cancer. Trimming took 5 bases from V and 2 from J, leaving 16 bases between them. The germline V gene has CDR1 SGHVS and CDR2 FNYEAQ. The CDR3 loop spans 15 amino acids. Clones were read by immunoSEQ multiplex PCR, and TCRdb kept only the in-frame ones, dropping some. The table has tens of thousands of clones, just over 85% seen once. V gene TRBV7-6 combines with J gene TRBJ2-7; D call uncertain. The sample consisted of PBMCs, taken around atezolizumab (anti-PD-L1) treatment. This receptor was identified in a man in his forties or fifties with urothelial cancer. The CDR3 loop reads CASSGPAIPPYEQYF. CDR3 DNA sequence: TGTGCCAGCAGCGGCCCAGCGATTCCCCCCTACGAGCAGTACTTC.